The entry that follows covers one T cell receptor beta chain sequence. The antigen is unknown. These data come from a study of cytomegalovirus exposure and HLA in healthy donors. Broader study findings: What a later analysis showed was that several of the most significant clusters appeared linked to common viral pathogens. In an earlier analysis, productive rearrangement rates for most beta V segments clustered near 87% or 30%. Excluded were some V segments that proved indistinguishable, including TRBV6-2 and TRBV6-3.

PCR involved 60 Vbeta and 13 Jbeta primers. The data were produced by immunoSEQ multiplex PCR, yet TCRdb's version contains in-frame clones alone and is incomplete. The data contain about 140,000 clones, about 76% of them seen just once; the ten biggest clones take up 1.3% to 1.5%. Unrecorded immune exposures were likely, despite nominal health at sampling. This CDR3 comprises 15 residues. V lost 4 bases to trimming and J lost 3 bases, with 13 bases between them. Germline CDR1 is SGHTA and CDR2 is FQGTGA. This TCR derives from a woman aged 40 to 50 in good health and CMV-seronegative. What was sequenced was PBMCs. The chain links TRBV7-3 to TRBJ2-1, with TRBD2 as a possible D gene (7 bases). The DNA of the CDR3 is TGTGCCAGCAGCTCCCCGGGGGGCCTCTACAATGAGCAGTTCTTC. Protein: CASSSPGGLYNEQFF.